The clone carrying this T cell receptor beta chain has a count of ten or more. The antigen is not known. The time point: sample taken at primary tumor resection. Sequencing was performed on whole RNA extracted from tumor and nontumor lung tissue, or from frozen PBMC, and the material was left unsorted. The germline CDR1 and CDR2 sequences are SGDLS and YYNGEE. V gave up 2 bases and J gave up 1 base, with 15 bases separating them. The length of the CDR3 is 17 residues. The entry originates in a study of spatial heterogeneity in lung cancer. Broader study findings: How many expanded intratumoral alpha and beta TCRs were present tracked the tumor mutation count, which was a count of nonsynonymous mutations.

All TCR cDNA molecules were individually tagged with a unique molecular identifier. TCRdb analysed the 5' RACE reads with MiXCR anew, one entry per CDR3 protein. The sample lists around 5,000 distinct CDR3 sequences, about 7.4% seen once, with 45% in the top ten. The input for sequencing was lung tumor tissue, taken at surgery. The chain has TRBV9 and TRBJ2-2; D remains unclear. This TCR came from a male donor with early-stage non-small cell lung cancer. This CDR3 reads CASSVQARIKNTGELFF. CDR3 sequence (DNA): TGTGCCAGCAGCGTTCAAGCCCGAATTAAGAACACCGGGGAGCTGTTTTTT. Full variable domain (remainder filled in from reference TRBV9 and TRBJ2-2): DSGVTQTPKHLITATGQRVTLRCSPRSGDLSVYWYQQSLDQGLQFLIQYYNGEERAKGNILERFSAQQFPDLHSELNLSSLELGDSALYFCASSVQARIKNTGELFFGEGSRLTVL.